A single sample gave rise to the 13 T cell receptor beta chains below, sequenced in a study of blood T cell repertoires in COVID-19. Libraries were prepared by immunoSEQ multiplex PCR; TCRdb keeps only in-frame clonotypes and omits some of them. The repertoire has about 180,000 clones, 85% of them found once; the top ten carry around 5%. Input material: peripheral blood. The receptors stem from a woman aged 45-60 years with COVID-19, enrolled during active disease.

The genes are TRBV6-2 or TRBV6-3 and TRBJ1-2; a weak D match, TRBD1 (6 bases). Germline assignment: CDR1 MNHEY and CDR2 SVGEGT. Between the trimmed V and J ends, which lost 2 bases and 7 bases, there was a span of 11 bases. This CDR3 has 13 residues. CDR3 nucleotide sequence: TGTGCCAGCAGTTACCGGGGGGCGAGTGGCTACACCTTC. Translating gives CASSYRGASGYTF.

The chain joins TRBV18 to TRBJ2-7; D ambiguous. The V gene lost 1 base and the J gene lost 2 bases, with 6 bases spanning the gap. This CDR3 has 13 residues. Germline assignment: CDR1 KGHSH and CDR2 LQKENI. CDR3 protein: CASSPQTAYEQYF. CDR3 bases: TGTGCCAGCTCACCACAAACAGCCTACGAGCAGTACTTC.

The chain is built from TRBV24-1 and TRBJ1-2; D perhaps matches TRBD1 (5 bases). The CDR3 extends over 13 amino acids. Trimming took off 6 bases at V and 7 bases at J, with 14 bases between the two ends. Looked up from germline, CDR1 is KGHDR and CDR2 is SFDVKD. Written as DNA, the CDR3 is TGTGCCACCAGTCTTAACCAGGGATCTGGCTACACCTTC. The encoded protein is CATSLNQGSGYTF.

J is TRBJ1-2 and V is TRBV7-2, with 9 positions matching TRBD1. CDR1 and CDR2 from the germline V gene are SGHTA and FQGNSA. V lost 1 base and J lost 8; bases outside the gene matches: 14. This CDR3 is 17 amino acids long. The CDR3 DNA is TGTGCCAGCAGCTTAGGTTTCGGACAGGGGCGATACCAGGGCTACACCTTC. Its translation is CASSLGFGQGRYQGYTF.

The chain links TRBV20-1 to TRBJ2-3; TRBD1 might be the D (7 bases). The CDR3 is made up of 16 amino acids. Between the trimmed V and J ends, which lost 3 bases and 6 bases, there was a span of 22 bases. From germline, CDR1 is DFQATT and CDR2 SNEGSKA (reference sequence). The DNA for the CDR3 is TGCAGTGCTAGTCAGGGGTCTGGCAGGGGGGCGGATACGCAGTATTTT. Protein product: CSASQGSGRGADTQYF.

The chain has TRBV30 and TRBJ1-5; 7 positions match TRBD1. This CDR3 region has 14 residues. V lost 3 bases, J lost 0 bases, and 2 bases stayed unmatched. In germline, CDR1 is GTSNPN, CDR2 SVGIG (reference sequence). The CDR3 nucleotides are TGTGCCTGGAGAGGACAGGTTAGCAATCAGCCCCAGCATTTT. Protein: CAWRGQVSNQPQHF. Looking up the rest from reference TRBV30 and TRBJ1-5 gives the full variable domain: SQTIHQWPATLVQPVGSPLSLECTVEGTSNPNLYWYRQAAGRGLQLLFYSVGIGQISSEVPQNLSASRPQDRQFILSSKKLLLSDSGFYLCAWRGQVSNQPQHFGDGTRLSIL.

This chain joins TRBV11-3 and TRBJ1-1, with D maybe TRBD1 (5 bases). Trimming stripped 1 base from V and 3 bases from J, with 15 bases between. CDR1 SGHNT and CDR2 YENEEA come from the germline V gene. CDR3 length: 16 amino acids. CDR3 in amino acids: CASSLVVGARDTEAFF. DNA of the CDR3: TGTGCCAGCAGCTTAGTAGTTGGGGCACGGGACACTGAAGCTTTCTTT.

The DNA of the CDR3 is TGTGCCAGTAGTATTGGGCCGCTCACCGGGGAGCTGTTTTTT. This codes for CASSIGPLTGELFF. The chain links TRBV19 to TRBJ2-2; D call uncertain. CDR1 and CDR2 from the germline V gene are LNHDA and SQIVND (reference sequence). Deletions cut 3 bases from V and 4 bases from J, with 9 bases between. This CDR3 is built from 14 residues.

This clone has more than one count but fewer than ten. CDR3 in DNA: TGTGCCAGCAGCGTAGAGGGACTAGCGGGGCGGCAGTTCTTC. Translation gives CASSVEGLAGRQFF. This chain uses TRBV9 with TRBJ2-1; TRBD2 matches 13 bases. Germline lookup yields CDR1 SGDLS and CDR2 YYNGEE. The CDR3 has 14 amino acids. V lost 0 bases to trimming and J lost 12 bases; unmatched junction nucleotides: 3.

Turning to this clone: Because the CDR3's place on the DNA is in doubt, the DNA is left out and the CDR3 is given as listed by TCRdb. This chain joins TRBV24-1 and TRBJ1-2. The CDR3 length equals 12 residues, ends included. CDR1 and CDR2 from the germline V gene are KGHDR and SFDVKD. CDR3 amino acids: CARLPYSCGYTF.

The V and J genes are TRBV28 and TRBJ2-3; 8 bases align to TRBD1. Germline trimming cut 5 bases from V and 4 bases from J; bases unmatched to any gene: 8. The CDR3 extends over 15 amino acids. The germline V gene encodes CDR1 MDHEN and CDR2 SYDVKM. For the CDR3, the DNA is TGTGCCAGCAGTCCACGGACAGGGTTTGCAGATACGCAGTATTTT. Amino acids: CASSPRTGFADTQYF.

The sample holds a few counts of this clone. The chain has TRBV2 and TRBJ2-5; a possible D gene is TRBD2 (5 bases). V was cut by 7 bases and J by 1 base, with 10 bases left in between. CDR3 length: 13 residues. The germline CDR1 and CDR2 sequences are SNHLY and FYNNEI. CDR3 nucleotide sequence: TGTGCCAGCATCGAGGGCTCCCAAGAGACCCAGTACTTC. It codes for CASIEGSQETQYF. The variable domain in full, with the rest retrieved from reference TRBV2 and TRBJ2-5, is EPEVTQTPSHQVTQMGQEVILRCVPISNHLYFYWYRQILGQKVEFLVSFYNNEISEKSEIFDDQFSVERPDGSNFTLKIRSTKLEDSAMYFCASIEGSQETQYFGPGTRLLVL.

The chain couples TRBV28 to TRBJ2-1, with a tentative D call TRBD2 (5 bases). Trimming pared 10 bases from V and 6 bases from J, leaving 22 bases between. The CDR3 length is 15 residues. Looked up from germline, CDR1 is MDHEN and CDR2 is SYDVKM. CDR3 sequence: CATNREGSAGNEQFF. CDR3 nucleotide sequence: TGTGCCACCAATAGAGAGGGCAGCGCTGGCAATGAGCAGTTCTTC.